Listed below are T cell receptor beta chains from one sample, sequenced in a study of T cells in localized non-small cell lung cancer. Profiling relied on immunoSEQ multiplex PCR, and the TCRdb table lists in-frame clones only, not all of them. The data hold roughly 20,000 clones, with over 80% observed a single time. Sequencing was performed on peripheral blood, taken before any cancer treatment. These receptors were obtained from a woman aged 40 to 75 with stage I lung adenocarcinoma. The CDR3 runs from the conserved cysteine through the conserved F or W. A D gene is named only where the DNA matches it firmly. The listing skips clone size in some rows; elsewhere it reads once, few, many or a size class.

NA	TRBV19	TRBJ1-6	TRBD1	CASSPTGGAGNSPLHF	TGTGCCAGTAGTCCGACAGGGGGCGCGGGGAATTCACCCCTCCACTTT
NA	TRBV10-2	TRBJ2-1	TRBD2	CASSESGTSGSEEFF	TGCGCCAGCAGTGAGTCAGGGACTAGCGGGAGTGAGGAGTTCTTC
NA	TRBV6-1	TRBJ2-1	TRBD1	CASRTGTGSENEQFF	TGTGCCAGCAGGACTGGGACAGGGTCTGAAAATGAGCAGTTCTTC
NA	TRBV4-1	TRBJ2-2	TRBD1	CASSPPPGQGVTGELFF	TGCGCCAGCAGCCCCCCTCCGGGACAGGGTGTCACCGGGGAGCTGTTTTTT
NA	TRBV7-3	TRBJ1-1	TRBD1	CASSSTTGGLTEAFF	TGTGCCAGCAGCTCGACGACAGGGGGCCTCACTGAAGCTTTCTTT
NA	TRBV9	TRBJ2-1	TRBD1	CASSAWTGGHNEQFF	TGTGCCAGCAGCGCCTGGACAGGGGGCCACAATGAGCAGTTCTTC
NA	TRBV10-1	TRBJ2-4	TRBD1	CASLLSVGTGENIQYF	TGCGCCAGCCTATTATCGGTGGGGACAGGAGAAAACATTCAGTACTTC
once	TRBV27	TRBJ2-5	NA	CASGLKSGQETQYF	TGTGCCAGCGGTTTAAAGTCTGGGCAAGAGACCCAGTACTTC
NA	TRBV18	TRBJ2-1	TRBD2	CASSPLAGGSYNEQFF	TGTGCCAGCTCACCACTAGCGGGGGGGTCCTACAATGAGCAGTTCTTC
NA	TRBV5-1	TRBJ2-1	TRBD2	CASSGTSGRGNEQFF	TGCGCCAGCAGCGGGACTAGCGGGAGAGGCAATGAGCAGTTCTTC